This T cell receptor beta chain was recovered during a study of T cell responses to AZD1222 COVID-19 vaccine. TCRdb keeps only in-frame clones here, not all; method: immunoSEQ multiplex PCR. The sample has approximately 92,000 clones, 87% seen once. This CDR3 region has 12 residues. From germline, CDR1 is MNHNS and CDR2 SASEGT. The V gene lost 3 bases and the J gene lost 1 base, with 3 bases spanning the gap. The sample consisted of peripheral blood, taken on day 0 of AZD1222 vaccination. This rearrangement joins TRBV6-1 to TRBJ1-1; D is unresolved. The clonotype originates from an adult in good health. This CDR3 reads CASSEWNTEAFF. The DNA of the CDR3 is TGTGCCAGCAGTGAGTGGAACACTGAAGCTTTCTTT.